This T cell receptor beta chain was sequenced during a study of siplizumab effects on memory and regulatory T cells. Note on this clone: Its antigen remains unknown.

Study conclusions and caveats: The study found naive T cells seemingly more diverse than memory cells and seemingly major alloresponse contributors. Proliferating Tregs in siplizumab cultures were never verified as suppressive. Mappable alloreactive CD4+ clones came from Treg cells about 69% of the time on average with siplizumab, against 25% to 30% in controls.

In each sample, 80,000 to 100,000 TCR templates were assayed. Sequencing used immunoSEQ multiplex PCR; TCRdb keeps in-frame clones, though not all of them. Among 55,000 to 70,000 clones, approximately 95% were seen once, and the ten largest hold less than 45%. The V gene lost 8 bases and the J gene lost 3 bases, with 12 bases spanning the gap. CDR1 and CDR2 from the germline V gene are PRHDT and FYEKMQ (reference sequence). This CDR3 spans 13 amino acids. The receptor was derived from a human donor in good health. The specimen sequenced was CD8+ T cells sorted from blood. This chain uses TRBV13 with TRBJ2-3; possible D gene TRBD2, 6 bases. The CDR3 sequence is CASGLGSTDTQYF. The CDR3 nucleotides read TGTGCCAGCGGACTCGGGAGTACAGATACGCAGTATTTT.